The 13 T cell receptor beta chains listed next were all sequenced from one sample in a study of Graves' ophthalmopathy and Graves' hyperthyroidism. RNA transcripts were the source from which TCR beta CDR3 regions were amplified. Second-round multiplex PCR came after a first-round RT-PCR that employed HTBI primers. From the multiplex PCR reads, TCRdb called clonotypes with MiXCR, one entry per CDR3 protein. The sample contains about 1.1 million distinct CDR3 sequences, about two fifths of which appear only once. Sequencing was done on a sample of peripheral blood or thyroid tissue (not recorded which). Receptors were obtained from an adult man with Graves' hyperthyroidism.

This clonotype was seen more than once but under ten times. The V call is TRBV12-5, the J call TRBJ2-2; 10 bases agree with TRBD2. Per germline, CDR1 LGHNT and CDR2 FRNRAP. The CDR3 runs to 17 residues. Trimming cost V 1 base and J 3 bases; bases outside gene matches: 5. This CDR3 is CASGLEAGGPYTGELFF. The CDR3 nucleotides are TGTGCTAGTGGTTTGGAAGCGGGGGGGCCTTACACCGGGGAGCTGTTTTTT.

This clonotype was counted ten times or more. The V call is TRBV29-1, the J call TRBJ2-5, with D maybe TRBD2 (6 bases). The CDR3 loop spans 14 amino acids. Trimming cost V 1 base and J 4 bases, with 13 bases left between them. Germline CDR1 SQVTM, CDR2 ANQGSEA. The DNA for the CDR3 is TGCAGCGTTGAAGGCGGGGCGATTGCAGAGACCCAGTACTTC. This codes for CSVEGGAIAETQYF. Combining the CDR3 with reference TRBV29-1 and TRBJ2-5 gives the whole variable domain SAVISQKPSRDICQRGTSLTIQCQVDSQVTMMFWYRQQPGQSLTLIATANQGSEATYESGFVIDKFPISRPNLTFSTLTVSNMSPEDSSIYLCSVEGGAIAETQYFGPGTRLLVL.

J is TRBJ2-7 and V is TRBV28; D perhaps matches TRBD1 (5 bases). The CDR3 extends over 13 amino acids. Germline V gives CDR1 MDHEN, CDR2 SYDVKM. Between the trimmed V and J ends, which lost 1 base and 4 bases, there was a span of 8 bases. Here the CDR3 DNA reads TGTGCCAGCAGTTTATACAAGGGGTACGAGCAGTACTTC. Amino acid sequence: CASSLYKGYEQYF.

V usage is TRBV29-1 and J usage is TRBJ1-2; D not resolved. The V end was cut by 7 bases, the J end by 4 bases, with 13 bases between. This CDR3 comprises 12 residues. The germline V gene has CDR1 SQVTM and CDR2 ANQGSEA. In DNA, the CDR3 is TGCAGCGCCGAGGTCGCGACCTATGGCTACACCTTC. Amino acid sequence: CSAEVATYGYTF. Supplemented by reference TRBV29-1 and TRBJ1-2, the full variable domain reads SAVISQKPSRDICQRGTSLTIQCQVDSQVTMMFWYRQQPGQSLTLIATANQGSEATYESGFVIDKFPISRPNLTFSTLTVSNMSPEDSSIYLCSAEVATYGYTFGSGTRLTVV.

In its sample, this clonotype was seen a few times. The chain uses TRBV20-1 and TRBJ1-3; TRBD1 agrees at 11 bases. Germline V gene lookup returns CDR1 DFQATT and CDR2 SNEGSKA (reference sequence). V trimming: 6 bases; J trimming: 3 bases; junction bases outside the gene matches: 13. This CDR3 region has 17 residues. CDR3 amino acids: CSAPPSGQGASGNTIYF. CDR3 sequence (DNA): TGCAGTGCCCCCCCTAGCGGACAGGGGGCGAGTGGAAACACCATATATTTT.

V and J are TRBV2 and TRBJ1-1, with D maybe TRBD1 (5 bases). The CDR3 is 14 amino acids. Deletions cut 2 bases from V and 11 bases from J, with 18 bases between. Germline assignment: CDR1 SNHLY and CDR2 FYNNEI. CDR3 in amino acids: CASSELWVRKGAFF. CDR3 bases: TGTGCCAGCAGTGAACTTTGGGTCAGGAAGGGGGCTTTCTTT.

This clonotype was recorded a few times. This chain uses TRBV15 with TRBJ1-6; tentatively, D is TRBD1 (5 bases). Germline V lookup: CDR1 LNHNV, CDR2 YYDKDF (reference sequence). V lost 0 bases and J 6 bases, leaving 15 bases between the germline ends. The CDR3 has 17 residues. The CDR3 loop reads CATSRDRSYRINSPLHF. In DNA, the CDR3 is TGTGCCACCAGCAGAGATCGCAGTTACAGGATTAATTCACCCCTCCACTTT. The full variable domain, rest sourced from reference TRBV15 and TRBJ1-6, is DAMVIQNPRYQVTQFGKPVTLSCSQTLNHNVMYWYQQKSSQAPKLLFHYYDKDFNNEADTPDNFQSRRPNTSFCFLDIRSPGLGDTAMYLCATSRDRSYRINSPLHFGNGTRLTVT.

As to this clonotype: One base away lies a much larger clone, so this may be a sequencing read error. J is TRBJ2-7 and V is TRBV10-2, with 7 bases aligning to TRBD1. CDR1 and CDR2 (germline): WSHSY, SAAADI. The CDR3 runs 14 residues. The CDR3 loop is CASIPRAGGYEQYF. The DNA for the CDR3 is TGTGCCAGCATCCCTAGGGCAGGGGGATACGAGCAGTACTTC.

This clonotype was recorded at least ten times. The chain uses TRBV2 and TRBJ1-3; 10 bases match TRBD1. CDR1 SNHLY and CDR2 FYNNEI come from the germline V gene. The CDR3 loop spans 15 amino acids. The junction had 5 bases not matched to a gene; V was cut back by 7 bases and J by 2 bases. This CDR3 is CASTLTGGTGNTIYF. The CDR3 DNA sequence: TGTGCCAGCACCCTGACAGGGGGCACTGGAAACACCATATATTTT.

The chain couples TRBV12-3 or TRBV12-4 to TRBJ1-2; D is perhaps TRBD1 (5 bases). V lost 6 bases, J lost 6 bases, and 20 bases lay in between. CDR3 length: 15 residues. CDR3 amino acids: CASSRIGGLSHGYTF. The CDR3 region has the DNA TGTGCCAGCAGCAGAATCGGGGGGTTGAGTCATGGCTACACCTTC.

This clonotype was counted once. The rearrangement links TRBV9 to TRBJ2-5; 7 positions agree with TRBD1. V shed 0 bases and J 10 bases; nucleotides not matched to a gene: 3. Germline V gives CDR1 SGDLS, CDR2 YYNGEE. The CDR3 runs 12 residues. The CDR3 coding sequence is TGTGCCAGCAGCGTAGCACAGGGGATCCAGTACTTC. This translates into CASSVAQGIQYF.

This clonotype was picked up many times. CDR3 DNA: TGTGCCAGCAGTCTTCGGACTGGATGGGAGACCCAGTACTTC. It codes for CASSLRTGWETQYF. This chain connects TRBV6-5 to TRBJ2-5, with a weak D call TRBD2 (5 bases). Trimming stripped 5 bases from V and 5 bases from J, with 15 bases between. Germline V gives CDR1 MNHEY, CDR2 SVGAGI. CDR3 length: 14 residues.

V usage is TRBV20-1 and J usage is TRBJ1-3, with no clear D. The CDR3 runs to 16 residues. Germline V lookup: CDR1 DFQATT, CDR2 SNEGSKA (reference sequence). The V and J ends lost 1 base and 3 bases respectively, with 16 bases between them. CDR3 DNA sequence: TGCAGTGCTAGAGTGAATGGGCCGCTGGGTGGAAACACCATATATTTT. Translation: CSARVNGPLGGNTIYF.